This section outlines one T cell receptor beta chain sequence together with its context. The antigen is undetermined. Amplification of TCR beta CDR3 regions was performed using RNA transcripts as template. HTBI primers were employed in a first-round RT-PCR of the TCR CDR3. TCRdb re-called the multiplex PCR reads through MiXCR, storing one row per CDR3 protein. The table lists under 350,000 distinct CDR3 sequences, 18% of them singletons. V lost 1 base and J 2 bases, leaving 6 bases between the germline ends. The germline V gene has CDR1 MGHRA and CDR2 YSYEKL. The CDR3 totals 13 residues. Diagnostic decisions used clinical symptoms, serum thyroxine and TRAb, thyroid ultrasound and orbital computed tomography. The sample belongs to a study of T cells in Graves' hyperthyroidism and ophthalmopathy. General observations from the study: The majority of expanded thyroid clonotypes above 0.001 also appeared in blood.

The source of this sequence is a woman aged 45-59 years with Graves' hyperthyroidism. V gene TRBV4-1 combines with J gene TRBJ2-7; no firm D call. Sequenced: blood. CDR3 sequence: CASSQGRPYEQYV. CDR3 DNA: TGCGCCAGCAGCCAAGGCAGGCCCTACGAGCAGTACGTC.